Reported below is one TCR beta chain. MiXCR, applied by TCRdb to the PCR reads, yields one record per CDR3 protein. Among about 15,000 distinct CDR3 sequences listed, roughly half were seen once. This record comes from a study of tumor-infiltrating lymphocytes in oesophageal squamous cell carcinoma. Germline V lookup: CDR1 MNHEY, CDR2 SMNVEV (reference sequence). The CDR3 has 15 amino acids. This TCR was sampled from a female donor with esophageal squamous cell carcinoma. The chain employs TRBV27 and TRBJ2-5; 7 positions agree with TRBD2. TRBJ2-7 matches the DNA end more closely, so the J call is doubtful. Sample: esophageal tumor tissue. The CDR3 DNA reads TGTGCCAGCAGTTTCGGGGGGACCACCCCCTACGAGCAGTACTTC. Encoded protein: CASSFGGTTPYEQYF.